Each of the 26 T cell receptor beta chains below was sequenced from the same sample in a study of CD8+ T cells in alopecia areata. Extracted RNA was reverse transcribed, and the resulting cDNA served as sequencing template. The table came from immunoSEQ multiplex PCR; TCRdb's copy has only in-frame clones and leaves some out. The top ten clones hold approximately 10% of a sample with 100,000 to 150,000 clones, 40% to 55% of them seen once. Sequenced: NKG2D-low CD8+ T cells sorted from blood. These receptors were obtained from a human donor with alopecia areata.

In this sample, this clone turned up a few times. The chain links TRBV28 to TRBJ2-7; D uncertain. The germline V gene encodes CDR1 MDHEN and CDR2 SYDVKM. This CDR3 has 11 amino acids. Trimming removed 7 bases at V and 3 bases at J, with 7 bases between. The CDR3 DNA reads TGTGCCAGCACGGACCTCTACGAGCAGTACTTC. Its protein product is CASTDLYEQYF.

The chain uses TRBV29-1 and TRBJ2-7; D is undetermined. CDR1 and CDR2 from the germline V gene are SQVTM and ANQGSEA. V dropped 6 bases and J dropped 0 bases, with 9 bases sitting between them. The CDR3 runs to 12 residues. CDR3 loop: CSVVHTSYEQYF. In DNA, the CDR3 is TGCAGCGTAGTGCACACCTCCTACGAGCAGTACTTC.

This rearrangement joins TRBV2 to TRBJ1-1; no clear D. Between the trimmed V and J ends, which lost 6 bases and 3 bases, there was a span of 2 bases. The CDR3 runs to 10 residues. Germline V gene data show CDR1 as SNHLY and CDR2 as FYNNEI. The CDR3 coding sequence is TGTGCCAGCAGAGACACTGAAGCTTTCTTT. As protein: CASRDTEAFF.

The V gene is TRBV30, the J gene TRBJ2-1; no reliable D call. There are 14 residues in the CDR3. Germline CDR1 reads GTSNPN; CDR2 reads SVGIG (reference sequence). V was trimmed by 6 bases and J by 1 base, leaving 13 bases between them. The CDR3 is CACSGRESYNEQFF. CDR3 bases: TGTGCCTGCTCCGGTCGAGAATCCTACAATGAGCAGTTCTTC.

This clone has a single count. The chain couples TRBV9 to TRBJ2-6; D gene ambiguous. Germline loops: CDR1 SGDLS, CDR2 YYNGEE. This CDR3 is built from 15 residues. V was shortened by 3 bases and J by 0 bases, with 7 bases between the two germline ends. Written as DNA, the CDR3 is TGTGCCAGCAGCGGTCTAGGCTCTGGGGCCAACGTCCTGACTTTC. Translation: CASSGLGSGANVLTF.

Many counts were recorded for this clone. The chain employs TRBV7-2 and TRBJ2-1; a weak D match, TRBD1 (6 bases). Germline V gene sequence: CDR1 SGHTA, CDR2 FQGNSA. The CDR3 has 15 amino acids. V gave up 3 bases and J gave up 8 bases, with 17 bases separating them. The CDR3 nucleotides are TGTGCCAGCAGCTTCACCCGGGACATTGGCGATGAGCAGTTCTTC. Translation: CASSFTRDIGDEQFF. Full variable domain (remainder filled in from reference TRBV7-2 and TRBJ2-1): GAGVSQSPSNKVTEKGKDVELRCDPISGHTALYWYRQSLGQGLEFLIYFQGNSAPDKSGLPSDRFSAERTGGSVSTLTIQRTQQEDSAVYLCASSFTRDIGDEQFFGPGTRLTVL.

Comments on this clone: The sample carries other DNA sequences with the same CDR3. Written as DNA, the CDR3 is TGTGCCTGGAGTGTAACAGGGAGCACTGAAGCTTTCTTT. Protein sequence: CAWSVTGSTEAFF. The rearrangement joins TRBV30 to TRBJ1-1; TRBD1 is a possible D gene (6 bases). V lost 0 bases to trimming and J lost 4 bases, with 9 bases between them. Germline lookup yields CDR1 GTSNPN and CDR2 SVGIG (reference sequence). This CDR3 is 13 amino acids long.

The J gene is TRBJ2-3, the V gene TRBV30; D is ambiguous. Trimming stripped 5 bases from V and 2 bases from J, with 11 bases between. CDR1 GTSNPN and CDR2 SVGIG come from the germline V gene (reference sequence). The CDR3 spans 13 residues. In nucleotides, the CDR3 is TGTGCCTGGGCAAGCGACAACACAGATACGCAGTATTTT. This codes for CAWASDNTDTQYF.

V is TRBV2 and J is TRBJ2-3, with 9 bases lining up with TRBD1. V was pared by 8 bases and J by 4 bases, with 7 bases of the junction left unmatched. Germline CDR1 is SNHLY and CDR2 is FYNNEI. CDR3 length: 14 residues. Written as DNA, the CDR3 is TGTGCCAGCGAGGACAGGGGTGGATCAGATACGCAGTATTTT. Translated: CASEDRGGSDTQYF.

Here the CDR3 reads CAWGDGGYGYTF. The CDR3, as DNA: TGTGCCTGGGGGGACGGCGGATATGGCTACACCTTC. The rearrangement joins TRBV30 to TRBJ1-2; D is possibly TRBD1 (5 bases). CDR3 length: 12 amino acids. V was trimmed by 5 bases and J by 5 bases, leaving 12 bases between them. CDR1 GTSNPN and CDR2 SVGIG come from the germline V gene (reference sequence).

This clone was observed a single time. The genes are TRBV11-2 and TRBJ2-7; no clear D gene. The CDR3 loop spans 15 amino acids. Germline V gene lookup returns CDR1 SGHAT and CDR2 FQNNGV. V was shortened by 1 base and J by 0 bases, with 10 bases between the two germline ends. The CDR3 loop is CASSLGHTLSYEQYF. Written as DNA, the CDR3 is TGTGCCAGCAGCTTAGGGCACACCCTCTCCTACGAGCAGTACTTC.

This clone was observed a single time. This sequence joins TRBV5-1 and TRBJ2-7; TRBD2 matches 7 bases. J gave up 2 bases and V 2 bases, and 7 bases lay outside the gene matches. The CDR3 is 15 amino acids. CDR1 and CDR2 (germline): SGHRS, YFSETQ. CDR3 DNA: TGCGCCAGCAGCTTTGATGGGGAGGGGACCTACGAGCAGTACTTC. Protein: CASSFDGEGTYEQYF.

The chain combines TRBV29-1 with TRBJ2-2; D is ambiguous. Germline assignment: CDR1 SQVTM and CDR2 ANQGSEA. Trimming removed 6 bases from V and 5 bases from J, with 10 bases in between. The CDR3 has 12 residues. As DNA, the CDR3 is TGCAGCGTCTTATTGGAAACCGGGGAGCTGTTTTTT. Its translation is CSVLLETGELFF.

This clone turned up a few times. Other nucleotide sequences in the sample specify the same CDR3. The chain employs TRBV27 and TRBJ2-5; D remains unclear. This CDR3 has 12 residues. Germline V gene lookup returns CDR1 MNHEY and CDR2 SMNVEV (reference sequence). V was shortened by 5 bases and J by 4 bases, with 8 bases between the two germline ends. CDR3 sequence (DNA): TGTGCCAGCAGTCCTGTGGGAGAGACCCAGTACTTC. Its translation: CASSPVGETQYF.

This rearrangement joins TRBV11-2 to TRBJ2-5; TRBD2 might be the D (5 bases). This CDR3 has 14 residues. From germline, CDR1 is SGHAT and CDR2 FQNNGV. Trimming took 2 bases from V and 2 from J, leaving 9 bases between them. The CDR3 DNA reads TGTGCCAGCAGCTTATTCCCGGGGCAAGAGACCCAGTACTTC. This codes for CASSLFPGQETQYF.

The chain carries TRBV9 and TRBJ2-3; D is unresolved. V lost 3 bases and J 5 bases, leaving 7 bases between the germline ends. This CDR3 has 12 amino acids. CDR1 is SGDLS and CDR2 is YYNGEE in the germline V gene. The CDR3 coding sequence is TGTGCCAGCAGCGCCCTGGGAGATACGCAGTATTTT. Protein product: CASSALGDTQYF. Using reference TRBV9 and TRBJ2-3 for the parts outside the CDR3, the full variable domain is DSGVTQTPKHLITATGQRVTLRCSPRSGDLSVYWYQQSLDQGLQFLIQYYNGEERAKGNILERFSAQQFPDLHSELNLSSLELGDSALYFCASSALGDTQYFGPGTRLTVL.

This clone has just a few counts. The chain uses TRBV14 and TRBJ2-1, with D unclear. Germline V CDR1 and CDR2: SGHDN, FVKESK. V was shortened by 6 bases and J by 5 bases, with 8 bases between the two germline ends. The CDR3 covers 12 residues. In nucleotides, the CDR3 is TGTGCCAGCAGGGGATGGGACAATGAGCAGTTCTTC. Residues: CASRGWDNEQFF.

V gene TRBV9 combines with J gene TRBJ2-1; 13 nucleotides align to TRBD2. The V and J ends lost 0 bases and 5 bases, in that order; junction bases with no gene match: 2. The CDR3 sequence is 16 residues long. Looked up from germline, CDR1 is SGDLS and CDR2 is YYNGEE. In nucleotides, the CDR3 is TGTGCCAGCAGCGTAGGAGGGACTAGCGGGAACAATGAGCAGTTCTTC. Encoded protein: CASSVGGTSGNNEQFF.

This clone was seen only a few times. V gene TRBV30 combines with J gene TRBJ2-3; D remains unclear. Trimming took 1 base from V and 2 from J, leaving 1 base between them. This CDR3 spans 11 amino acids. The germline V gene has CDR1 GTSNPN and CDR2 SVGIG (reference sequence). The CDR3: CAWSATDTQYF. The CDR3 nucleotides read TGTGCCTGGAGTGCCACAGATACGCAGTATTTT.

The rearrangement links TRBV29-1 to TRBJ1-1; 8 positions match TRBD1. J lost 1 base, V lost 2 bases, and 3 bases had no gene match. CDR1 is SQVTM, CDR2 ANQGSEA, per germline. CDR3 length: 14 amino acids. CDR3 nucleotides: TGCAGCGTTGAACAGGGGGCAACGAACACTGAAGCTTTCTTT. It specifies CSVEQGATNTEAFF.

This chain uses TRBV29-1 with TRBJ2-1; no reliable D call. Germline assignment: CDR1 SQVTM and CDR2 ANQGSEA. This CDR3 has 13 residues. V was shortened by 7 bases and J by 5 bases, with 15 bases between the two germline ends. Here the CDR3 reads CSAPASGHNEQFF. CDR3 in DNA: TGCAGCGCCCCCGCGTCTGGGCACAATGAGCAGTTCTTC.

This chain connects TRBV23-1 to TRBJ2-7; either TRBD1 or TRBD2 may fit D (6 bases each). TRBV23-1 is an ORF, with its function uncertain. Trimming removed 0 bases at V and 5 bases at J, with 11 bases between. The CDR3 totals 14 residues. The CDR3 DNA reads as TGCGCCAGCAGTCAATCGGGGGGCGGCAACGAGCAGTACTTC. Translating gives CASSQSGGGNEQYF.

CDR3 region: CASRGGRVEQFF. CDR3 DNA: TGTGCCAGCAGGGGCGGGCGGGTTGAGCAGTTCTTC. The chain recombines TRBV2 with TRBJ2-1, with a possible D match to TRBD2 (5 bases). Trimming pared 6 bases from V and 9 bases from J, leaving 12 bases between. CDR1 and CDR2 from the germline V gene are SNHLY and FYNNEI. This CDR3 has 12 amino acids.

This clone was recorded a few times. This CDR3 is CASSFGVGVGDTQYF. CDR3 sequence (DNA): TGTGCCAGCAGTTTTGGAGTGGGGGTCGGAGATACGCAGTATTTT. The chain carries TRBV28 and TRBJ2-3, with D perhaps TRBD1 or TRBD2 (5 bases each). This CDR3 is built from 15 residues. Per germline, CDR1 MDHEN and CDR2 SYDVKM. The V end lost 3 bases, the J end lost 5 bases, and 15 bases lay between the germline ends.

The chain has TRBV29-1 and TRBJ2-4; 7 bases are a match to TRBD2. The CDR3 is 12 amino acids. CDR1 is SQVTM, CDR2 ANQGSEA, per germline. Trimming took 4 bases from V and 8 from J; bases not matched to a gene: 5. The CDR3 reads CSVGLGGDIQYF. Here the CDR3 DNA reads TGCAGCGTTGGTCTGGGAGGGGACATTCAGTACTTC.

This CDR3 is CASSRTDWETQYF. CDR3 DNA sequence: TGTGCCAGCAGCCGGACGGACTGGGAGACCCAGTACTTC. The V and J genes are TRBV28 and TRBJ2-5; possibly TRBD2 for D (5 bases). The CDR3 is made up of 13 amino acids. V dropped 6 bases and J dropped 5 bases, with 13 bases sitting between them. The germline gives CDR1 MDHEN, CDR2 SYDVKM.